The 20 T cell receptor beta chains listed next were all sequenced from one sample in a study of shared clonotypes between healthy human individuals. TCRdb's table, derived via immunoSEQ multiplex PCR, lists solely in-frame clones and lacks some. The top ten clones hold roughly 1.5% of a sample with some 900,000 clones, less than 85% of them seen once. The sample was memory CD4+ T cells sorted from blood. Indicated subset: CD45RA-negative fraction. The receptors here all came from a man aged 18 to 29 in good health.

The genes are TRBV14 and TRBJ2-2; TRBD2 matches 9 bases. Germline V gives CDR1 SGHDN, CDR2 FVKESK. There are 16 residues in the CDR3. With 1 base clipped from V and 2 bases from J, the junction kept 2 bases outside the gene matches. The CDR3 nucleotides are TGTGCCAGCAGCCAAGTAGCGGGAGTCAACACCGGGGAGCTGTTTTTT. Its protein is CASSQVAGVNTGELFF.

The J gene is TRBJ2-7, the V gene TRBV7-8, with TRBD1 matching 9 bases. The V and J ends lost 5 bases and 0 bases, in that order; junction bases with no gene match: 5. Germline V CDR1 and CDR2: SGHVS, FQNEAQ. This CDR3 is 15 amino acids long. CDR3 region: CASSAGQGSSYEQYF. The CDR3, as DNA: TGTGCCAGCAGCGCGGGACAGGGAAGCTCCTACGAGCAGTACTTC.

The rearrangement joins TRBV19 to TRBJ1-2; possible D gene TRBD1, 5 bases. V was shortened by 3 bases and J by 2 bases, with 10 bases between the two germline ends. The CDR3 covers 14 residues. CDR1 and CDR2 (germline): LNHDA, SQIVND (reference sequence). The CDR3 DNA follows: TGTGCCAGTAGTATTGGGGGAGTCAACTATGGCTACACCTTC. The encoded protein is CASSIGGVNYGYTF.

The chain is built from TRBV10-3 and TRBJ1-2, with TRBD1 as a possible D gene (5 bases). This CDR3 has 13 amino acids. Trimming left V 5 bases short and J 3 bases short, with 10 bases between. The germline V gene encodes CDR1 ENHRY and CDR2 SYGVKD. Here the CDR3 reads CAISPREDYGYTF. The DNA of the CDR3 is TGTGCCATCAGTCCCAGGGAGGACTATGGCTACACCTTC.

The chain uses TRBV10-1 and TRBJ2-2; the D call may be TRBD1 or TRBD2 (5 bases each). The CDR3 length is 16 residues. Germline V gene sequence: CDR1 WNHNN, CDR2 SYGVQD (reference sequence). V dropped 10 bases and J dropped 2 bases, with 20 bases sitting between them. CDR3 DNA: TGCGCCAACCTACGGGGAGCGGACACCAACACCGGGGAGCTGTTTTTT. Protein product: CANLRGADTNTGELFF.

The V gene is TRBV27, the J gene TRBJ1-4; D possibly corresponds to TRBD1 (5 bases). Per the germline V gene, CDR1 is MNHEY and CDR2 is SMNVEV (reference sequence). The CDR3 has 14 amino acids. The V and J ends lost 6 bases and 8 bases respectively, with 16 bases between them. CDR3 DNA: TGTGCCAGCAGGCCGGGGGGGAATGGAGAAAAACTGTTTTTT. Amino acid sequence: CASRPGGNGEKLFF.

This sequence joins TRBV6-1 and TRBJ1-2; a possible D gene is TRBD1 (5 bases). Germline V gives CDR1 MNHNS, CDR2 SASEGT. The V end was cut by 6 bases, the J end by 7 bases, with 18 bases between. The CDR3 consists of 14 residues. The DNA for the CDR3 is TGTGCCAGCAGCCCGTCGGGACGAGACTTTGGCTACACCTTC. This gives the protein CASSPSGRDFGYTF.

The CDR3 loop reads CASRTGASPLHF. In DNA, the CDR3 is TGTGCCAGCAGGACAGGGGCTTCACCCCTCCACTTT. The V gene is TRBV6-1, the J gene TRBJ1-6, with TRBD1 matching 8 bases. CDR1 is MNHNS and CDR2 is SASEGT in the germline V gene. The CDR3 spans 12 residues. V lost 6 bases and J lost 9; bases outside the gene matches: 1.

Comments on this clone: The sample carries other DNA sequences with the same CDR3. The chain carries TRBV30 and TRBJ1-2; no reliable D call. V lost 3 bases, J lost 2 bases, and 4 bases lay in between. Germline V CDR1 and CDR2: GTSNPN, SVGIG (reference sequence). The CDR3 has 11 residues. The CDR3 here is CAWSENYGYTF. The CDR3 DNA reads TGTGCCTGGAGCGAGAACTATGGCTACACCTTC.

As regards this clone: The identical CDR3 is also encoded by other nucleotide sequences in the sample. The chain is built from TRBV7-2 and TRBJ2-3, with D uncertain. CDR3 length: 11 residues. CDR1 and CDR2 from the germline V gene are SGHTA and FQGNSA. V shed 2 bases and J shed 5 bases, with 2 bases lying between them. The CDR3 DNA sequence: TGTGCCAGCAGCTTACGAGATACGCAGTATTTT. It translates to CASSLRDTQYF.

The CDR3 nucleotides are TGTGCCAGCAGTTTATCGAACGGGCCTAATCAGCCCCAGCATTTT. As protein: CASSLSNGPNQPQHF. The gene calls are TRBV27 and TRBJ1-5, with D hard to call. V dropped 0 bases and J dropped 4 bases, with 10 bases sitting between them. Per the germline V gene, CDR1 is MNHEY and CDR2 is SMNVEV (reference sequence). The CDR3 contains 15 residues.

This clone was seen a few times. The chain combines TRBV5-6 with TRBJ2-2; D tentatively reads TRBD1 or TRBD2 (5 bases each). The V gene lost 2 bases and the J gene lost 5 bases, with 10 bases spanning the gap. The CDR3 loop spans 14 amino acids. CDR1 is SGHDT, CDR2 YYEEEE, per germline. The CDR3 region is CASSLGWGTGELFF. As DNA, the CDR3 is TGTGCCAGCAGCTTAGGGTGGGGGACCGGGGAGCTGTTTTTT.

The rearrangement uses TRBV10-3 and TRBJ2-7; TRBD1 matches at 9 bases. The CDR3 contains 14 residues. CDR1 ENHRY and CDR2 SYGVKD come from the germline V gene. V lost 6 bases and J lost 6; bases outside the gene matches: 9. The CDR3: CAISFRDRETEQYF. In DNA form, the CDR3 reads TGTGCCATCAGCTTCCGGGACAGGGAAACCGAGCAGTACTTC.

The chain carries TRBV7-9 and TRBJ1-1; 9 bases line up with TRBD1. Germline V lookup: CDR1 SEHNR, CDR2 FQNEAQ (reference sequence). J lost 5 bases, V lost 5 bases, and 6 bases had no gene match. The CDR3 spans 14 residues. The CDR3 DNA reads TGTGCCAGCAGCCGGACAGGGGAAAGGACTGAAGCTTTCTTT. It encodes CASSRTGERTEAFF.

V usage is TRBV5-4 and J usage is TRBJ2-5; D is uncertain. This CDR3 is built from 14 residues. In germline, CDR1 is SGHNT, CDR2 YYREEE (reference sequence). V lost 5 bases and J 5 bases, leaving 16 bases between the germline ends. The CDR3 here is CASSLGPVSETQYF. CDR3 DNA sequence: TGTGCCAGCAGTCTCGGCCCAGTTTCCGAGACCCAGTACTTC. Full variable domain (rest looked up from reference TRBV5-4 and TRBJ2-5): ETGVTQSPTHLIKTRGQQVTLRCSSQSGHNTVSWYQQALGQGPQFIFQYYREEENGRGNFPPRFSGLQFPNYSSELNVNALELDDSALYLCASSLGPVSETQYFGPGTRLLVL.

The chain uses TRBV14 and TRBJ2-1; no clear D. CDR3 length: 15 residues. V lost 0 bases, J lost 8 bases, and 14 bases lay in between. The germline V gene has CDR1 SGHDN and CDR2 FVKESK. CDR3 residues: CASSQDLTRVYEQFF. The DNA for the CDR3 is TGTGCCAGCAGCCAAGATCTGACGAGAGTCTATGAGCAGTTCTTC.

The chain carries TRBV6-1 and TRBJ1-4; 7 nucleotides line up with TRBD1. Germline V gives CDR1 MNHNS, CDR2 SASEGT. V was pared by 5 bases and J by 6 bases, with 9 bases of the junction left unmatched. This CDR3 spans 15 amino acids. Here the CDR3 reads CASSPTPGGDEKLFF. The CDR3 region has the DNA TGTGCCAGCAGTCCCACCCCAGGGGGGGATGAAAAACTGTTTTTT.

Concerning this clone itself: The same CDR3 also results from other DNA sequences found in this sample. The chain carries TRBV6-4 and TRBJ2-7; TRBD2 might be the D (5 bases). Germline loops: CDR1 MRHNA, CDR2 SNTAGT. This CDR3 region has 15 residues. Trimming stripped 0 bases from V and 0 bases from J, with 9 bases between. In DNA, the CDR3 is TGTGCCAGCAGTGACTCAAAAGGGAGCTCCTACGAGCAGTACTTC. Translating gives CASSDSKGSSYEQYF.

The rearrangement uses TRBV13 and TRBJ2-1; TRBD2 agrees at 8 bases. The V and J ends lost 0 bases and 3 bases, in that order; junction bases with no gene match: 1. The germline V gene has CDR1 PRHDT and CDR2 FYEKMQ (reference sequence). The CDR3 is made up of 15 amino acids. CDR3 nucleotides: TGTGCCAGCAGCTTAGGGACTAGCGACTACAATGAGCAGTTCTTC. The encoded protein is CASSLGTSDYNEQFF.

The table lists this clone with a few counts. The rearrangement links TRBV5-6 to TRBJ2-3; no clear D. The CDR3 covers 15 residues. V lost 1 base and J 1 base, leaving 10 bases between the germline ends. Per germline, CDR1 SGHDT and CDR2 YYEEEE. The CDR3 DNA reads TGTGCCAGCAGCTTGAGACAAGGCGGCACAGATACGCAGTATTTT. Its translation is CASSLRQGGTDTQYF.